This T cell receptor (beta chain) was found in a study of blood T cell repertoires in COVID-19. Study-wide context: Samples came from the United States, Italy and Spain, spanning acute and convalescent COVID-19. Nucleic acid was either cDNA or gDNA, and it came from T cells, B-cell-depleted T cells, or PBMCs.

Study processing details: Reference gene primers were amplified, and this amplification served to estimate nucleated cell counts. Data came from immunoSEQ multiplex PCR; TCRdb stores just in-frame clones and leaves some out. That table gives V, J and clone size, and the DNA gave D and trimming. The top ten hold about 31% of the sample, which has approximately 50,000 clones, 80% to 90% seen once. The germline V gene encodes CDR1 SGHTA and CDR2 FQGTGA. The CDR3 is 14 amino acids. V lost 1 base and J 5 bases, leaving 9 bases between the germline ends. Enrolment of Seattle patients took place during active infection, and they were followed longitudinally.

The chain employs TRBV7-3 and TRBJ2-1; D is unresolved. The source material was peripheral blood. The source is a man aged 60 to 75 with COVID-19, enrolled during active disease. As DNA, the CDR3 is TGTGCCAGCAGCTTAAGACATTCCGACAATGAGCAGTTCTTC. The encoded protein is CASSLRHSDNEQFF.